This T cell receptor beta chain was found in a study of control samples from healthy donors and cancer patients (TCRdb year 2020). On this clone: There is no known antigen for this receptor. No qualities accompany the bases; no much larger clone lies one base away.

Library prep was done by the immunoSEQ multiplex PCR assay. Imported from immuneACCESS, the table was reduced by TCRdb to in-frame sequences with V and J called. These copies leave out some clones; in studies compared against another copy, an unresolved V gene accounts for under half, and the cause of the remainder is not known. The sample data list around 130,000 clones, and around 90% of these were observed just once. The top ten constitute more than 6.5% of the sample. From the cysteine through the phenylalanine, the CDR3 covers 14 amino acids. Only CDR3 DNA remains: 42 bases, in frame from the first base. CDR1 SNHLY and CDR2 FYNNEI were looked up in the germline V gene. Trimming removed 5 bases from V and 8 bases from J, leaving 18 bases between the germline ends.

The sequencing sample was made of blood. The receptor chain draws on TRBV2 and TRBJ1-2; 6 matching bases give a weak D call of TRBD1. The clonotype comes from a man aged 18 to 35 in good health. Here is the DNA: TGTGCCAGCAGTATCCCAGAGGGGGGTAGCGGCTACACCTTC. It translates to CASSIPEGGSGYTF.